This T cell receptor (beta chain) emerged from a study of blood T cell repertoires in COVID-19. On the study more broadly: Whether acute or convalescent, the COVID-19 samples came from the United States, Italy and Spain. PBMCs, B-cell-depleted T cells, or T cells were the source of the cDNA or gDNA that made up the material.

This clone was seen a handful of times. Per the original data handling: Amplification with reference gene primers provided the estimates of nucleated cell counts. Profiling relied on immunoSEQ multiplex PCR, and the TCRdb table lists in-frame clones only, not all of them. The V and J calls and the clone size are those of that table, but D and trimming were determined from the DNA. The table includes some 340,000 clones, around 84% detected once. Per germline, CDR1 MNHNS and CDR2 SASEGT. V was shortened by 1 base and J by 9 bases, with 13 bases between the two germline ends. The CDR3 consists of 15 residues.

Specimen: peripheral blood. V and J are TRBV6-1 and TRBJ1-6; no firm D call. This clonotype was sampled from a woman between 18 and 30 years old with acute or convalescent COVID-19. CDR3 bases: TGTGCCAGCAGTGAAGGGACTACTCCAGGTTCACCCCTCCACTTT. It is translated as CASSEGTTPGSPLHF.